This T cell receptor beta chain was sequenced for a study of T cell responses to AZD1222 COVID-19 vaccine. The CDR3 sequence is 14 residues long. Germline CDR1 SGHRS, CDR2 YFSETQ. Trimming pared 6 bases from V and 5 bases from J, leaving 12 bases between. Study-level results: Repertoires were obtained only post-peak T cell response. At baseline, just a handful of AZD1222 recipients tested seropositive.

Measured with immunoSEQ multiplex PCR; TCRdb has only the in-frame clones, and not every one. The sample gives approximately 190,000 clones, approximately 90% of which show up once; 0.95% to 1% is in the top ten. This clone is a singleton in its sample. Antigen: not known. The clonotype comes from an adult in good health. The chain combines TRBV5-1 with TRBJ1-6, with D tentatively TRBD1 (5 bases). This specimen consisted of peripheral blood, obtained on day 0 of AZD1222 vaccination. This CDR3 reads CASTSGLDNSPLHF. Here the CDR3 DNA reads TGCGCCAGCACATCAGGGCTGGATAATTCACCCCTCCACTTT. The full variable domain, its missing parts supplied by reference TRBV5-1 and TRBJ1-6, is KAGVTQTPRYLIKTRGQQVTLSCSPISGHRSVSWYQQTPGQGLQFLFEYFSETQRNKGNFPGRFSGRQFSNSRSEMNVSTLELGDSALYLCASTSGLDNSPLHFGNGTRLTVT.